Below, 32 T cell receptor beta chains from the same sample are listed, as sequenced in a study of OX40 agonist ivuxolimab in advanced cancers. The library was built by means of the immunoSEQ multiplex PCR assay. This is the immuneACCESS table as TCRdb keeps it, with only in-frame sequences that have V and J called. A part of the clones is gone; compared with another copy, unresolved V genes explain less than half, and the rest is unexplained. For this sample the table gives fewer than 65,000 clones, of which 85% to 90% were detected only once. Approximately 5% of the sample is in the top ten clones. The sequences come from CD4+ or CD8+ T cells sorted from blood, collected in a trial of the OX40 agonist ivuxolimab. These receptors were taken from an adult with an advanced solid tumor such as melanoma, head and neck, liver or kidney cancer.

V and J are TRBV7-9 and TRBJ1-3; no reliable D call. CDR3 length equals 15 residues. Trimming shortened V by 2 bases and J by 0 bases, and 8 bases separated the two germline ends. Germline V gene data show CDR1 as SEHNR and CDR2 as FQNEAQ (reference sequence). The CDR3 bases are TGTGCCAGCAGCTTACAAGAGCACTCTGGAAACACCATATATTTT. This codes for CASSLQEHSGNTIYF.

The gene calls are TRBV28 and TRBJ2-2, with 13 bases identical to TRBD2. The CDR3 spans 18 residues. Germline loops: CDR1 MDHEN, CDR2 SYDVKM. The V and J ends lost 3 bases and 1 base, in that order; junction bases with no gene match: 5. Written as DNA, the CDR3 is TGTGCCAGCAGTTTCCCCCGACTAGCGGGAGGGAACACCGGGGAGCTGTTTTTT. It yields the protein CASSFPRLAGGNTGELFF.

V gene TRBV14 combines with J gene TRBJ1-1, with D unresolved. Germline-derived CDR1 and CDR2 are SGHDN and FVKESK. The germline V and J ends were trimmed by 4 bases and 5 bases, with 8 bases remaining between them. The CDR3 runs 12 residues. CDR3 sequence (DNA): TGTGCCAGCAGCCGTGGGAAAACTGAAGCTTTCTTT. It specifies CASSRGKTEAFF.

A single count supports this clone. The V gene is TRBV2, the J gene TRBJ2-2; 14 nucleotides agree with TRBD2. The CDR3 has 18 amino acids. Germline CDR1 SNHLY, CDR2 FYNNEI. V lost 6 bases and J lost 3; bases outside the gene matches: 9. The CDR3 reads CASRPGTSGSVDTGELFF. Here the CDR3 DNA reads TGTGCCAGCAGACCCGGGACTAGCGGGAGTGTTGACACCGGGGAGCTGTTTTTT.

This clone was detected only once. This chain uses TRBV28 with TRBJ2-1; D is uncertain. Trimming removed 2 bases from V and 0 bases from J, with 14 bases in between. CDR1 is MDHEN, CDR2 SYDVKM, per germline. This CDR3 spans 17 amino acids. The DNA of the CDR3 is TGTGCCAGCAGTTTACCGGCCCCCTTTAGCTCCTACAATGAGCAGTTCTTC. This gives the protein CASSLPAPFSSYNEQFF.

This chain links TRBV6-1 with TRBJ2-7; maybe TRBD1 (6 bases). Trimming pared 6 bases from V and 2 bases from J, leaving 11 bases between. Per the germline V gene, CDR1 is MNHNS and CDR2 is SASEGT. The CDR3 contains 13 residues. The chain's CDR3 is CASRGTPTYEQYF. The DNA for the CDR3 is TGTGCCAGCAGGGGGACACCAACCTACGAGCAGTACTTC.

In this sample, this clone turned up once. This chain joins TRBV7-3 and TRBJ2-6; D remains ambiguous. This CDR3 comprises 15 residues. CDR1 is SGHTA, CDR2 FQGTGA, per germline. Trimming cost V 5 bases and J 3 bases, with 11 bases left between them. CDR3 loop: CASSADGLGANVLTF. The CDR3 nucleotides read TGTGCCAGCAGCGCAGACGGTCTTGGGGCCAACGTCCTGACTTTC.

This clone is a singleton in its sample. The rearrangement links TRBV19 to TRBJ2-2; a possible D gene is TRBD2 (7 bases). The ends were cut back, 11 bases at V and 2 bases at J, with 21 bases in the middle. Germline lookup yields CDR1 LNHDA and CDR2 SQIVND (reference sequence). CDR3 size: 16 residues. The CDR3 nucleotides are TGTGCCGCCAAGGGTGGGGGGGCTCCCAACACCGGGGAGCTGTTTTTT. Amino acids: CAAKGGGAPNTGELFF.

This chain joins TRBV6-5 and TRBJ1-4; D ambiguous. CDR1 and CDR2 from the germline V gene are MNHEY and SVGAGI. V dropped 2 bases and J dropped 8 bases, with 9 bases sitting between them. The CDR3 runs 13 residues. CDR3 in amino acids: CASSYLLGEKLFF. CDR3 in DNA: TGTGCCAGCAGTTACCTACTGGGGGAAAAACTGTTTTTT.

This clone has a single count. The rearrangement uses TRBV5-6 and TRBJ2-1, with D perhaps matching TRBD2 (5 bases). Germline loops: CDR1 SGHDT, CDR2 YYEEEE. The CDR3 sequence is 15 residues long. Trimming took off 0 bases at V and 9 bases at J, with 16 bases between the two ends. CDR3 DNA sequence: TGTGCCAGCAGCTTGGCGCCGGACTCACGTAGTGAGCAGTTCTTC. This codes for CASSLAPDSRSEQFF.

The chain employs TRBV29-1 and TRBJ1-2, with D maybe TRBD1 (6 bases). V shed 2 bases and J shed 7 bases, with 14 bases lying between them. The V gene's germline CDR1 is SQVTM and CDR2 ANQGSEA. This CDR3 has 13 residues. The CDR3, as DNA: TGCAGCGTTGAAAAGGCAGGGGATAGTGGCTACACCTTC. Its translation: CSVEKAGDSGYTF.

V usage is TRBV10-3 and J usage is TRBJ2-1; 7 nucleotides match TRBD2. V was clipped by 4 bases and J by 4 bases; unmatched bases: 7. This CDR3 has 15 residues. The germline CDR1 and CDR2 sequences are ENHRY and SYGVKD. The CDR3: CAISGGLGRYNEQFF. CDR3 coding DNA: TGTGCCATCAGTGGCGGACTAGGGCGGTACAATGAGCAGTTCTTC.

The gene calls are TRBV29-1 and TRBJ1-2; D perhaps matches TRBD1 (5 bases). The CDR3 covers 13 residues. Germline CDR1 SQVTM, CDR2 ANQGSEA. Between the trimmed V and J ends, which lost 7 bases and 8 bases, there was a span of 20 bases. The CDR3, as DNA: TGCAGCGGACGGGACTCCGCAGCCTCCGGCTACACCTTC. It codes for CSGRDSAASGYTF. Complete variable domain (other parts from reference TRBV29-1 and TRBJ1-2): SAVISQKPSRDICQRGTSLTIQCQVDSQVTMMFWYRQQPGQSLTLIATANQGSEATYESGFVIDKFPISRPNLTFSTLTVSNMSPEDSSIYLCSGRDSAASGYTFGSGTRLTVV.

The rearrangement joins TRBV5-1 to TRBJ2-3; 9 bases fit TRBD1. CDR1 and CDR2 (germline): SGHRS, YFSETQ. The ends lost 0 bases at V and 1 base at J; junction bases unmatched: 0. There are 15 residues in the CDR3. The CDR3 here is CASSLGQGGTDTQYF. DNA of the CDR3: TGCGCCAGCAGCTTGGGACAGGGGGGCACAGATACGCAGTATTTT.

The CDR3 region is CASSGGRLAGGEEQFF. The CDR3 bases are TGTGCCAGCAGTGGCGGGAGACTAGCGGGAGGTGAAGAGCAGTTCTTC. The gene calls are TRBV2 and TRBJ2-1; 13 bases fit TRBD2. This CDR3 contains 16 residues. V shed 4 bases, J shed 10 bases, and the junction held 10 bases outside the gene matches. The germline gives CDR1 SNHLY, CDR2 FYNNEI. The variable domain in full, with the rest retrieved from reference TRBV2 and TRBJ2-1, is EPEVTQTPSHQVTQMGQEVILRCVPISNHLYFYWYRQILGQKVEFLVSFYNNEISEKSEIFDDQFSVERPDGSNFTLKIRSTKLEDSAMYFCASSGGRLAGGEEQFFGPGTRLTVL.

The V gene is TRBV7-2, the J gene TRBJ2-2; 8 bases map to TRBD1. The CDR3 has 15 residues. J was trimmed by 7 bases and V by 4 bases; bases with no gene match: 8. Germline V gene sequence: CDR1 SGHTA, CDR2 FQGNSA. This CDR3 is CASSSTGVIGGELFF. CDR3 sequence (DNA): TGTGCCAGCAGCTCGACAGGGGTTATTGGCGGGGAGCTGTTTTTT.

J is TRBJ2-3 and V is TRBV10-3; D uncertain. In germline, CDR1 is ENHRY, CDR2 SYGVKD. The CDR3 contains 14 residues. Deletions cut 10 bases from V and 4 bases from J, with 18 bases between. The CDR3 reads CATSFQLNSDTQYF. The CDR3 nucleotides are TGTGCCACCAGCTTCCAATTAAATTCAGATACGCAGTATTTT.

The chain recombines TRBV7-9 with TRBJ2-1, with 11 bases identical to TRBD2. The CDR3 consists of 16 residues. V trimming: 7 bases; J trimming: 6 bases; junction bases outside the gene matches: 11. Germline-derived CDR1 and CDR2 are SEHNR and FQNEAQ (reference sequence). The CDR3, as DNA: TGTGCCAGCAATTTCCTCCTGCTAGCGGGGGGCAATGAGCAGTTCTTC. Protein sequence: CASNFLLLAGGNEQFF.

This chain uses TRBV5-1 with TRBJ2-7, with unresolved D. The CDR3 extends over 15 amino acids. The V gene lost 0 bases and the J gene lost 3 bases, with 13 bases spanning the gap. The germline V gene has CDR1 SGHRS and CDR2 YFSETQ. CDR3 protein: CASSLAAVSFYEQYF. As DNA, the CDR3 is TGCGCCAGCAGCTTGGCGGCGGTAAGCTTCTACGAGCAGTACTTC.

This clone was detected once. This rearrangement joins TRBV28 to TRBJ1-4; D is unresolved. This CDR3 contains 15 residues. Deletions cut 6 bases from V and 2 bases from J, with 13 bases between. Germline V gene lookup returns CDR1 MDHEN and CDR2 SYDVKM. CDR3 coding DNA: TGTGCCAGCAGGGCGAGACAATTCACTAATGAAAAACTGTTTTTT. Protein sequence: CASRARQFTNEKLFF.

The chain combines TRBV28 with TRBJ2-4; 8 positions agree with TRBD2. There are 18 residues in the CDR3. Germline V gene lookup returns CDR1 MDHEN and CDR2 SYDVKM. With V trimmed by 7 bases and J by 3 bases, 17 bases remained unmatched. The DNA of the CDR3 is TGTGCCAGCATCCGGGATCGGGGGGGCGCCCTCGGCAAAAACATTCAGTACTTC. It yields the protein CASIRDRGGALGKNIQYF.

This clone was observed a single time. V gene TRBV7-2 combines with J gene TRBJ2-1; 9 bases match TRBD2. Germline trimming cut 1 base from V and 6 bases from J; bases unmatched to any gene: 10. The CDR3 consists of 17 residues. Germline CDR1 reads SGHTA; CDR2 reads FQGNSA. CDR3 in amino acids: CASSLGLGAGGPNEQFF. CDR3 nucleotide sequence: TGTGCCAGCAGCTTAGGACTCGGAGCGGGAGGTCCCAATGAGCAGTTCTTC.

The rearrangement links TRBV27 to TRBJ1-5; 7 positions match TRBD1. The V and J ends lost 2 bases and 0 bases, in that order; junction bases with no gene match: 4. The CDR3 is 16 amino acids. Per germline, CDR1 MNHEY and CDR2 SMNVEV (reference sequence). Here the CDR3 reads CASSLGTGDSNQPQHF. The DNA for the CDR3 is TGTGCCAGCAGTTTAGGAACAGGGGATAGCAATCAGCCCCAGCATTTT.

This chain connects TRBV5-4 to TRBJ1-2; 9 bases agree with TRBD1. CDR3 length: 14 residues. Germline V gene data show CDR1 as SGHNT and CDR2 as YYREEE (reference sequence). The V gene end was trimmed by 4 bases and the J gene end by 6 bases; junction bases not matched to a gene: 7. Here the CDR3 reads CASSNTGGANGYTF. Written as DNA, the CDR3 is TGTGCCAGCAGCAATACAGGGGGCGCAAATGGCTACACCTTC.

This clone was seen just once. The rearrangement links TRBV28 to TRBJ2-7; 8 bases fit TRBD1. The V gene end was trimmed by 6 bases and the J gene end by 3 bases; junction bases not matched to a gene: 4. From germline, CDR1 is MDHEN and CDR2 SYDVKM. The CDR3 consists of 13 residues. CDR3 in DNA: TGTGCCAGCAGGCTACAGGGGGGCTACGAGCAGTACTTC. Translation gives CASRLQGGYEQYF.

The chain links TRBV6-5 to TRBJ1-5; D gene ambiguous. This CDR3 comprises 13 residues. V was clipped by 10 bases and J by 3 bases, with 13 bases between them. Germline V lookup: CDR1 MNHEY, CDR2 SVGAGI. In nucleotides, the CDR3 is TGTGCCAACAGCCTCGGGGTCAATCAGCCCCAGCATTTT. Protein sequence: CANSLGVNQPQHF.

The chain is built from TRBV19 and TRBJ2-1; D might be TRBD1 (6 bases). V lost 4 bases and J 8 bases, leaving 12 bases between the germline ends. The germline gives CDR1 LNHDA, CDR2 SQIVND (reference sequence). This CDR3 is built from 13 residues. The CDR3: CASSKSGVHEQFF. In DNA, the CDR3 is TGTGCCAGTAGTAAATCAGGGGTTCATGAGCAGTTCTTC.

This clone was seen once. This chain joins TRBV2 and TRBJ1-1; D unclear. This CDR3 is built from 13 residues. V was clipped by 4 bases and J by 1 base, with 7 bases between them. The V gene's germline CDR1 is SNHLY and CDR2 FYNNEI. As DNA, the CDR3 is TGTGCCAGCAGTGCCCACGGGAACACTGAAGCTTTCTTT. It encodes CASSAHGNTEAFF.

CDR3 region: CASSPPGLVLEQYF. In nucleotides, the CDR3 is TGTGCCAGCAGTCCGCCGGGACTAGTACTCGAGCAGTACTTC. This chain links TRBV27 with TRBJ2-7; TRBD2 aligns across 8 bases. Germline V gene data show CDR1 as MNHEY and CDR2 as SMNVEV (reference sequence). The junction had 9 bases not matched to a gene; V was cut back by 5 bases and J by 6 bases. The CDR3 is made up of 14 amino acids.

This chain links TRBV6-6 with TRBJ1-3, with D hard to call. The V gene's germline CDR1 is MNHNY and CDR2 SVGAGI (reference sequence). The CDR3 runs 15 residues. Trimming shortened V by 0 bases and J by 0 bases, and 6 bases separated the two germline ends. CDR3 bases: TGTGCCAGCAGTTACTCGAGGGACTCTGGAAACACCATATATTTT. This translates into CASSYSRDSGNTIYF.

This chain links TRBV6-1 with TRBJ1-1, with no clear D. Germline CDR1 MNHNS, CDR2 SASEGT. V was trimmed by 2 bases and J by 7 bases, leaving 8 bases between them. The CDR3 totals 12 residues. CDR3 coding DNA: TGTGCCAGCAGTGAACGTTGGAATGAAGCTTTCTTT. This gives the protein CASSERWNEAFF.

To note about this clone: One end of the junction fails to match germline, which may point to a read error. Different DNA sequences within this sample yield the same CDR3. The V and J genes are TRBV25-1 and TRBJ1-4; D may be TRBD1 (5 bases). This CDR3 is built from 15 residues. Germline V lookup: CDR1 MGHDK, CDR2 SYGVNS. The CDR3 reads CASSESKGSNEKLFF. CDR3 DNA sequence: TGTGCCAGTAGTGAATCGAAGGGGTCTAATGAAAAACTGTTTTTT.